A single T cell receptor beta chain is shown here with its context. The antigen remains unidentified. Looked up from germline, CDR1 is SGHDT and CDR2 is YYEEEE. This CDR3 has 14 amino acids. V lost 2 bases, J lost 0 bases, and 6 bases lay in between. The sample is drawn from a study of T cell responses to AZD1222 COVID-19 vaccine. Overall study findings and caveats: Sampled repertoires all dated from after the peak T cell response.

Assay: immunoSEQ multiplex PCR; the TCRdb copy retains only in-frame clones and omits some. Counted here are 65,000 to 70,000 clones, over 80% occurring once; the ten biggest clones make up 20% to 25%. The sequences come from peripheral blood, collected 28 days after the second AZD1222 dose. The source of this sequence is an adult who received the AZD1222 COVID-19 vaccine. The rearrangement uses TRBV5-6 and TRBJ2-1; D unclear. CDR3 loop: CASSFLNSYNEQFF. CDR3 bases: TGTGCCAGCAGCTTCTTAAACTCCTACAATGAGCAGTTCTTC.